This TCR beta chain was obtained from a study of shared clonotypes between healthy human individuals. This CDR3 spans 15 amino acids. Unmatched junction bases numbered 6, after V lost 4 bases and J lost 5 bases. Germline CDR1 reads MDHEN; CDR2 reads SYDVKM. Data came from immunoSEQ multiplex PCR; TCRdb stores just in-frame clones and leaves some out. The sample records 2.3 million or so clones, 85% to 95% being singletons. The chain links TRBV28 to TRBJ2-1, with 9 bases lining up with TRBD2. The sequence was collected from a man younger than 30 in good health. Some clones in this sample may be carry-over from other donors' samples. Sequenced input: naive CD4+ T cells from PBMCs. Documented subset: CD45RA+ positively selected. The CDR3 region is CASSWAGGPHNEQFF. The CDR3 nucleotides read TGTGCCAGCAGTTGGGCGGGAGGGCCGCACAATGAGCAGTTCTTC.